Presented here are 25 T cell receptor beta chains from one specimen sequenced in a study of shared clonotypes between healthy human individuals. The method was immunoSEQ multiplex PCR; TCRdb's version includes in-frame clones alone and lacks a portion of them. The profile shows 2.5 million or so clones, 90% to 95% of them singletons. Material for sequencing was naive CD4+ T cells sorted from blood. Subset meaning: CD45RA+ positively selected. These receptors were collected from a man between 18 and 35 years old in good health.

The V call is TRBV7-8, the J call TRBJ2-7; 8 nucleotides line up with TRBD2. The CDR3 totals 12 residues. Germline V gene lookup returns CDR1 SGHVS and CDR2 FQNEAQ. As DNA, the CDR3 is TGTGCGACGGGAGGGGCTTCCTACGAGCAGTACTTC. Translating gives CATGGASYEQYF.

This clone was seen just once. V is TRBV7-6 and J is TRBJ1-2, with no clear D. Germline CDR1 and CDR2: SGHVS and FNYEAQ. The CDR3 covers 13 residues. Deletions cut 11 bases from V and 1 base from J, with 14 bases between. The CDR3 DNA is TGTGCCGGCGGTCACCTCTATAACTATGGCTACACCTTC. Encoded protein: CAGGHLYNYGYTF.

V is TRBV5-1 and J is TRBJ2-3; 10 bases are shared with TRBD1. Trimming cost V 2 bases and J 4 bases; bases outside gene matches: 4. The CDR3 covers 15 residues. Germline V gene sequence: CDR1 SGHRS, CDR2 YFSETQ. The CDR3 loop reads CASSFGQGGSDTQYF. CDR3 sequence (DNA): TGCGCCAGCAGCTTCGGACAGGGGGGTTCAGATACGCAGTATTTT.

DNA of the CDR3: TGTGCCAGCAGTTACCCGATTGACGGGGAGCTGTTTTTT. It encodes CASSYPIDGELFF. This chain uses TRBV6-6 with TRBJ2-2; no clear D gene. V gave up 2 bases and J gave up 7 bases, with 8 bases separating them. This CDR3 has 13 residues. Germline V CDR1 and CDR2: MNHNY, SVGAGI (reference sequence).

The chain is built from TRBV5-4 and TRBJ2-6; perhaps D is TRBD1 or TRBD2 (5 bases each). The V gene lost 2 bases and the J gene lost 0 bases, with 15 bases spanning the gap. The CDR3 spans 18 residues. Germline lookup yields CDR1 SGHNT and CDR2 YYREEE (reference sequence). CDR3 protein: CASSFTGTSSSGANVLTF. The CDR3 DNA reads TGTGCCAGCAGCTTCACCGGGACCTCTAGCTCTGGGGCCAACGTCCTGACTTTC.

V gene TRBV2 combines with J gene TRBJ2-4, with 7 bases aligning to TRBD2. From germline, CDR1 is SNHLY and CDR2 FYNNEI. The CDR3 totals 13 residues. J gave up 3 bases and V 7 bases, and 3 bases lay outside the gene matches. The CDR3 DNA reads as TGTGCCAGCACCCGGGACTACAAAAACATTCAGTACTTC. Amino acids: CASTRDYKNIQYF.

The V and J genes are TRBV19 and TRBJ1-2; D remains ambiguous. Germline V gene data show CDR1 as LNHDA and CDR2 as SQIVND (reference sequence). This CDR3 is built from 13 residues. Trimming took 5 bases from V and 6 from J, leaving 13 bases between them. The CDR3 nucleotides read TGTGCCAGTAGTCCGGGGTTGGGAGATGGCTACACCTTC. This encodes CASSPGLGDGYTF.

This chain uses TRBV7-3 with TRBJ1-2, with TRBD1 as a possible D gene (5 bases). Germline assignment: CDR1 SGHTA and CDR2 FQGTGA. The CDR3 has 13 amino acids. The ends were cut back, 3 bases at V and 8 bases at J, with 13 bases in the middle. CDR3 coding DNA: TGTGCCAGCAGCTTTAGACGGGGCGAAGGCTACACCTTC. Its translation is CASSFRRGEGYTF.

As DNA, the CDR3 is TGTGCCAGCAGCTCCCTTTATAGCACCGGGGAGCTGTTTTTT. This codes for CASSSLYSTGELFF. The chain recombines TRBV7-9 with TRBJ2-2; D uncertain. Germline values: CDR1 SEHNR, CDR2 FQNEAQ (reference sequence). V was clipped by 4 bases and J by 4 bases, with 10 bases between them. This CDR3 comprises 14 residues.

The rearrangement joins TRBV7-2 to TRBJ1-1; D is ambiguous. V gave up 6 bases and J gave up 0 bases, with 8 bases separating them. This CDR3 comprises 13 residues. Germline lookup yields CDR1 SGHTA and CDR2 FQGNSA. This chain's CDR3 is CASRVKMNTEAFF. CDR3 nucleotide sequence: TGTGCCAGCAGGGTAAAGATGAACACTGAAGCTTTCTTT.

For this clone: Different DNA sequences within this sample yield the same CDR3. The chain combines TRBV7-2 with TRBJ2-1, with a possible D match to TRBD2 (5 bases). V lost 6 bases to trimming and J lost 3 bases, with 12 bases between them. In germline, CDR1 is SGHTA, CDR2 FQGNSA. The CDR3 is 14 residues long. The CDR3 coding sequence is TGTGCCAGCAGTCTGGCGGGTGTCTACAATGAGCAGTTCTTC. This sequence encodes CASSLAGVYNEQFF.

The chain is built from TRBV5-1 and TRBJ1-1; a weak D match, TRBD1 (5 bases). CDR3 length: 12 residues. The V gene lost 3 bases and the J gene lost 5 bases, with 8 bases spanning the gap. CDR1 is SGHRS, CDR2 YFSETQ, per germline. The CDR3 sequence: CASSSGPTEAFF. The CDR3 region has the DNA TGCGCCAGCAGCTCAGGGCCTACTGAAGCTTTCTTT.

The chain combines TRBV27 with TRBJ2-6, with TRBD1 identical over 8 bases. The CDR3 runs 19 residues. Trimming at V came to 4 bases and at J to 0 bases, leaving 11 bases not matched to a gene. Germline V lookup: CDR1 MNHEY, CDR2 SMNVEV (reference sequence). CDR3 in amino acids: CASSSSLGQGFSGANVLTF. CDR3 bases: TGTGCCAGCAGTTCTTCCCTCGGACAGGGTTTCTCTGGGGCCAACGTCCTGACTTTC.

The chain uses TRBV9 and TRBJ1-2; D is perhaps TRBD1 (6 bases). CDR3 length: 13 residues. Deletions cut 2 bases from V and 6 bases from J, with 11 bases between. Germline CDR1 and CDR2: SGDLS and YYNGEE. CDR3 loop: CASSVRDTDGYTF. In DNA form, the CDR3 reads TGTGCCAGCAGCGTCCGGGACACTGATGGCTACACCTTC.

This clone was observed a few times. The chain carries TRBV7-9 and TRBJ1-1; D may be TRBD1 (5 bases). CDR1 and CDR2 from the germline V gene are SEHNR and FQNEAQ (reference sequence). V was clipped by 1 base and J by 4 bases, with 10 bases between them. This CDR3 has 14 amino acids. The CDR3 reads CASSLVSGITEAFF. DNA for the CDR3: TGTGCCAGCAGCTTAGTATCAGGGATCACTGAAGCTTTCTTT.

The rearrangement joins TRBV7-9 to TRBJ1-1, with D possibly being TRBD1 (5 bases). This CDR3 contains 12 residues. V was pared by 2 bases and J by 8 bases, with 9 bases between. Germline V gene lookup returns CDR1 SEHNR and CDR2 FQNEAQ (reference sequence). The chain's CDR3 is CASSLQGSEAFF. CDR3 nucleotide sequence: TGTGCCAGCAGCTTACAGGGCTCCGAAGCTTTCTTT.

This chain links TRBV7-2 with TRBJ2-7, with 9 bases aligning to TRBD2. V trimming: 3 bases; J trimming: 6 bases; junction bases outside the gene matches: 3. Germline lookup yields CDR1 SGHTA and CDR2 FQGNSA. This CDR3 contains 13 residues. The CDR3 DNA reads TGTGCCAGCAGCTTGGGACTAGCTCCCGAGCAGTACTTC. Protein: CASSLGLAPEQYF.

The chain is built from TRBV25-1 and TRBJ2-3; 11 bases match TRBD1. This CDR3 comprises 17 residues. Trimming at V came to 0 bases and at J to 5 bases, leaving 7 bases not matched to a gene. Per germline, CDR1 MGHDK and CDR2 SYGVNS. The CDR3 loop reads CASSEYNGQGAGDTQYF. The DNA for the CDR3 is TGTGCCAGCAGTGAATATAACGGACAGGGGGCGGGAGATACGCAGTATTTT.

The chain joins TRBV18 to TRBJ2-3; TRBD2 matches at 8 bases. Unmatched junction bases numbered 6, after V lost 2 bases and J lost 5 bases. From germline, CDR1 is KGHSH and CDR2 LQKENI. The CDR3 has 15 amino acids. In nucleotides, the CDR3 is TGTGCCAGCTCACCATTGGCGGGGGGCTTAGATACGCAGTATTTT. Encoded protein: CASSPLAGGLDTQYF.

The chain has TRBV2 and TRBJ1-6; D is uncertain. V was trimmed by 4 bases and J by 7 bases, leaving 17 bases between them. CDR3 length equals 16 residues. CDR1 SNHLY and CDR2 FYNNEI come from the germline V gene. The CDR3 nucleotides are TGTGCCAGCAGTGGGGTCCATACGACGGGAAATTCACCCCTCCACTTT. Translating gives CASSGVHTTGNSPLHF.

The chain employs TRBV7-2 and TRBJ1-5; D call uncertain. Germline values: CDR1 SGHTA, CDR2 FQGNSA. Trimming took 2 bases from V and 6 from J, leaving 8 bases between them. This CDR3 spans 13 amino acids. CDR3: CASSLTFLQPQHF. The CDR3 DNA reads as TGTGCCAGCAGCTTAACTTTTCTTCAGCCCCAGCATTTT. The whole variable domain, filled in from reference TRBV7-2 and TRBJ1-5, reads GAGVSQSPSNKVTEKGKDVELRCDPISGHTALYWYRQSLGQGLEFLIYFQGNSAPDKSGLPSDRFSAERTGGSVSTLTIQRTQQEDSAVYLCASSLTFLQPQHFGDGTRLSIL.

With regard to this clone: Within the sample, other DNA sequences also encode this same CDR3. The chain combines TRBV5-1 with TRBJ2-3, with TRBD2 matching 11 bases. Germline CDR1 and CDR2: SGHRS and YFSETQ. V gave up 2 bases and J gave up 4 bases; unmatched junction bases: 3. The CDR3 spans 15 residues. The CDR3 region has the DNA TGCGCCAGCAGCTTAACTAGCGGGGGCGCAGATACGCAGTATTTT. This gives the protein CASSLTSGGADTQYF.

This chain joins TRBV23-1 and TRBJ2-2, with D possibly being TRBD1 (8 bases). TRBV23-1 is assigned to the ORF class and has an uncertain function. This CDR3 is built from 17 residues. V lost 0 bases to trimming and J lost 4 bases, with 15 bases between them. CDR3 coding DNA: TGCGCCAGCAGTCAATCAGGACAGGGCGGGGGCACCGGGGAGCTGTTTTTT. As protein: CASSQSGQGGGTGELFF.

V usage is TRBV7-2 and J usage is TRBJ1-2; 7 nucleotides line up with TRBD1. Germline CDR1 reads SGHTA; CDR2 reads FQGNSA. V lost 5 bases and J lost 8; bases outside the gene matches: 14. The CDR3 runs to 15 residues. The DNA for the CDR3 is TGTGCCAGCAGCCTAGGAGACAGGGCCTGGGGAGGCTACACCTTC. This codes for CASSLGDRAWGGYTF.

V usage is TRBV5-4 and J usage is TRBJ2-1; TRBD2 is a possible D gene (6 bases). The CDR3 has 14 residues. Germline CDR1 is SGHNT and CDR2 is YYREEE (reference sequence). Trimming removed 6 bases from V and 3 bases from J, with 13 bases in between. The CDR3 sequence is CASTRRGSYNEQFF. DNA for the CDR3: TGTGCCAGCACCCGCCGGGGGAGCTACAATGAGCAGTTCTTC.